The 19 T cell receptor beta chains reported below all come from one sample, sequenced in a study of T cell clones after liver transplantation (dated 2019 in TCRdb). Libraries were prepared through the immunoSEQ multiplex PCR assay. TCRdb took over this immuneACCESS table, retaining in-frame rearrangements with V and J assigned. Such tables are incomplete; in checked studies, under half of the missing clones stem from an unresolved V gene, and the remainder is unexplained. This sample has around 110,000 clones in its table, and just over 90% of those were observed once. Jointly, the top ten make up 0.8% to 0.9% of the sample. The source material was CD4+ T cells from blood, sampled 12 months after liver transplant. The receptors derive from a human patient who received a liver transplant. In transplant recipients, some T cells may be of donor rather than host origin.

The V and J genes are TRBV6-4 and TRBJ2-2, with a weak D call TRBD1 (6 bases). Deletions cut 0 bases from V and 5 bases from J, with 7 bases between. The germline CDR1 and CDR2 sequences are MRHNA and SNTAGT. CDR3 length: 14 amino acids. CDR3: CASSDSDRTGELFF. The CDR3 DNA sequence: TGTGCCAGCAGTGACTCCGACAGGACCGGGGAGCTGTTTTTT.

This clone was recorded only once. The chain has TRBV6-5 and TRBJ2-1; D unclear. The CDR3 length is 13 residues. From germline, CDR1 is MNHEY and CDR2 SVGAGI. The V end lost 2 bases, the J end lost 9 bases, and 11 bases lay between the germline ends. The CDR3: CASSYTGIGEQFF. CDR3 DNA: TGTGCCAGCAGTTACACGGGTATTGGTGAGCAGTTCTTC.

The rearrangement links TRBV5-1 to TRBJ2-1; D is undetermined. CDR3 length: 13 residues. The germline V gene encodes CDR1 SGHRS and CDR2 YFSETQ. Trimming took 7 bases from V and 5 from J, leaving 13 bases between them. This CDR3 reads CASRPSWDNEQFF. For the CDR3, the DNA is TGCGCCAGCCGGCCCTCCTGGGACAATGAGCAGTTCTTC.

The rearrangement uses TRBV11-3 and TRBJ2-2; D remains ambiguous. CDR1 is SGHNT and CDR2 is YENEEA in the germline V gene. V lost 3 bases to trimming and J lost 3 bases, with 8 bases between them. CDR3 length equals 14 residues. The CDR3 here is CASSFLRDTGELFF. DNA for the CDR3: TGTGCCAGCAGCTTTCTCCGGGACACCGGGGAGCTGTTTTTT.

The chain joins TRBV5-1 to TRBJ2-3, with D tentatively TRBD1 (6 bases). The CDR3 is 13 residues long. Trimming took off 5 bases at V and 6 bases at J, with 13 bases between the two ends. From germline, CDR1 is SGHRS and CDR2 YFSETQ. CDR3 sequence reads: CASSFAGEDTQYF. The CDR3 bases are TGCGCCAGCAGTTTCGCAGGGGAGGATACGCAGTATTTT.

The rearrangement links TRBV29-1 to TRBJ1-5; 11 bases align to TRBD1. The CDR3 extends over 14 amino acids. The germline gives CDR1 SQVTM, CDR2 ANQGSEA. V was clipped by 7 bases and J by 2 bases; unmatched bases: 4. The CDR3 loop reads CSAKGQGGNQPQHF. The CDR3 region has the DNA TGCAGCGCCAAGGGACAGGGGGGCAATCAGCCCCAGCATTTT.

V and J are TRBV9 and TRBJ2-1, with D unresolved. Trimming removed 0 bases from V and 4 bases from J, with 14 bases in between. The CDR3 spans 16 residues. CDR1 SGDLS and CDR2 YYNGEE come from the germline V gene. This CDR3 is CASSVEETIGYNEQFF. DNA of the CDR3: TGTGCCAGCAGCGTAGAGGAGACGATTGGATACAATGAGCAGTTCTTC.

Written as DNA, the CDR3 is TGTGCTAGTGGTTTAATTAACGACTATGGCTACACCTTC. Translating gives CASGLINDYGYTF. The rearrangement uses TRBV12-5 and TRBJ1-2; unclear D gene. The germline V gene encodes CDR1 LGHNT and CDR2 FRNRAP. The germline V and J ends were trimmed by 3 bases and 3 bases, with 8 bases remaining between them. The CDR3 runs to 13 residues.

The chain has TRBV7-3 and TRBJ2-1, with TRBD2 matching over 8 bases. The length of the CDR3 is 17 residues. The junction had 8 bases not matched to a gene; V was cut back by 4 bases and J by 0 bases. Looked up from germline, CDR1 is SGHTA and CDR2 is FQGTGA. The CDR3 DNA reads as TGTGCCAGCAGCTCTAGGACTAGCCTTAGCTCCTACAATGAGCAGTTCTTC. Translated: CASSSRTSLSSYNEQFF.

This rearrangement joins TRBV7-2 to TRBJ2-1, with TRBD2 matching 10 bases. The germline V gene has CDR1 SGHTA and CDR2 FQGNSA. The CDR3 covers 15 residues. Losses at the gene ends were 10 bases for V and 0 bases for J; bases not matched to a gene: 6. The CDR3 DNA reads as TGTGCCACCCATGAGCGGGAGGGCTCCTACAATGAGCAGTTCTTC. This encodes CATHEREGSYNEQFF.

The rearrangement joins TRBV19 to TRBJ2-7; 8 bases are a match to TRBD2. CDR3 length equals 15 residues. Germline V CDR1 and CDR2: LNHDA, SQIVND (reference sequence). The junction had 11 bases not matched to a gene; V was cut back by 7 bases and J by 3 bases. CDR3 loop: CASTPQEREIYEQYF. CDR3 nucleotide sequence: TGTGCCAGTACCCCCCAGGAGCGGGAGATCTACGAGCAGTACTTC.

This clone appeared once. This rearrangement joins TRBV19 to TRBJ1-1; weak D call: TRBD1 (6 bases). Germline CDR1 and CDR2: LNHDA and SQIVND (reference sequence). V was pared by 6 bases and J by 9 bases, with 17 bases between. This CDR3 has 13 residues. The CDR3 bases are TGTGCCAGTAGGATCGGACAGCTTGGAAAAGCTTTCTTT. As protein: CASRIGQLGKAFF.

The chain links TRBV19 to TRBJ1-2; TRBD1 agrees at 8 bases. CDR1 and CDR2 from the germline V gene are LNHDA and SQIVND (reference sequence). V was clipped by 5 bases and J by 6 bases; unmatched bases: 5. The CDR3 runs to 13 residues. The CDR3, as DNA: TGTGCCAGTAGTGTCCGGGACAGGAATGGCTACACCTTC. Amino acid sequence: CASSVRDRNGYTF.

This chain connects TRBV11-2 to TRBJ2-4, with TRBD1 identical over 7 bases. V lost 4 bases, J lost 3 bases, and 6 bases stayed unmatched. Germline-derived CDR1 and CDR2 are SGHAT and FQNNGV. The CDR3 contains 15 residues. The CDR3 bases are TGTGCCAGCAGCTCCTACCGGGACAGCAAAAACATTCAGTACTTC. Encoded protein: CASSSYRDSKNIQYF.

The chain joins TRBV27 to TRBJ2-1, with D unresolved. V was pared by 5 bases and J by 6 bases, with 8 bases between. CDR1 MNHEY and CDR2 SMNVEV come from the germline V gene (reference sequence). The CDR3 spans 12 residues. The CDR3 sequence is CASSSSRNEQFF. The DNA of the CDR3 is TGTGCCAGCAGTAGTAGTCGCAATGAGCAGTTCTTC.

The chain couples TRBV18 to TRBJ2-5; a possible D gene is TRBD2 (7 bases). Deletions cut 5 bases from V and 9 bases from J, with 13 bases between. The CDR3 sequence is 12 residues long. Germline V gene data show CDR1 as KGHSH and CDR2 as LQKENI. The DNA for the CDR3 is TGTGCCAGCTCAGCGGGAGAGGGGGCCCAGTACTTC. It yields the protein CASSAGEGAQYF.

The V and J genes are TRBV6-4 and TRBJ1-1; D remains unclear. Looked up from germline, CDR1 is MRHNA and CDR2 is SNTAGT. This CDR3 spans 13 amino acids. Trimming cost V 4 bases and J 2 bases, with 8 bases left between them. CDR3 nucleotides: TGTGCCAGCAGTGTACGACTTAACACTGAAGCTTTCTTT. Amino acid sequence: CASSVRLNTEAFF.

V and J are TRBV7-9 and TRBJ2-7; D might be TRBD1 or TRBD2, each matching 5 bases. This CDR3 comprises 14 residues. The germline V gene has CDR1 SEHNR and CDR2 FQNEAQ (reference sequence). Trimming removed 5 bases at V and 4 bases at J, with 15 bases between. CDR3 DNA: TGTGCCAGCAGCCAACCGGGACGGCTTTACGAGCAGTACTTC. It encodes CASSQPGRLYEQYF.

The chain links TRBV2 to TRBJ1-5, with D tentatively TRBD1 (5 bases). This CDR3 comprises 14 residues. Per the germline V gene, CDR1 is SNHLY and CDR2 is FYNNEI. The V gene lost 5 bases and the J gene lost 3 bases, with 11 bases spanning the gap. The CDR3 nucleotides are TGTGCCAGCAGTCCAGACAGTTTCAATCAGCCCCAGCATTTT. The encoded protein is CASSPDSFNQPQHF.